This T cell receptor beta chain was retrieved from a study of cytomegalovirus exposure and HLA in healthy donors. The germline V gene encodes CDR1 MNHEY and CDR2 SMNVEV (reference sequence). Trimming stripped 2 bases from V and 5 bases from J, with 15 bases between. This CDR3 contains 16 residues. The PCR ran on 60 Vbeta and 13 Jbeta primers. Sequencing was performed with immunoSEQ multiplex PCR; in TCRdb, only in-frame clones are kept and a portion is missing. The repertoire holds about 130,000 clones, with 70% to 80% as singletons. The receptor was isolated from a man aged 35 to 55 in good health and CMV-seropositive. The gene calls are TRBV27 and TRBJ2-2; perhaps TRBD2 as D (6 bases). The material sequenced was PBMCs. CDR3 loop: CASSLLASRSTGELFF. CDR3 coding DNA: TGTGCCAGCAGTTTACTAGCGTCCCGATCTACCGGGGAGCTGTTTTTT.